This TCR beta chain derives from a study of memory CD4+ T cells and cytomegalovirus serostatus. Per germline, CDR1 SQVTM and CDR2 ANQGSEA. CDR3 length: 15 residues. V lost 5 bases, J lost 3 bases, and 7 bases stayed unmatched. Using immunoSEQ multiplex PCR, the repertoire was profiled, and TCRdb retains in-frame clones only, with some absent. In the table there are around 41,000 clones, over 60% of which are singletons. The sort gate was single viable CD3+CD4+CD8-CD45RO+ cells for memory CD4+ T cells. The chain joins TRBV29-1 to TRBJ1-2; 12 bases line up with TRBD1. This receptor was obtained from an adult in good health and CMV-seronegative. The sequenced sample was memory CD4+ T cells from blood. CDR3 DNA sequence: TGCAGCGTTACAGGGACAGGGGGCGCCGACTATGGCTACACCTTC. This encodes CSVTGTGGADYGYTF.